The clone carrying this T cell receptor beta chain appeared many times. Its cognate antigen is unknown. From germline, CDR1 is DFQATT and CDR2 SNEGSKA (reference sequence). The CDR3 length is 13 residues. V was clipped by 2 bases and J by 3 bases; unmatched bases: 3. The data were obtained in a study of T cells in Graves' hyperthyroidism and ophthalmopathy. Study-wide results and caveats: From stable hyperthyroidism, ophthalmopathy was set apart by a 13 V-J model.

The TCR beta CDR3 regions underwent amplification using RNA transcripts as the source. HTBI primers drove first-round RT-PCR of the TCR CDR3. TCRdb reprocessed the multiplex PCR reads with MiXCR, giving one entry per CDR3 protein. The sample records around 620,000 distinct CDR3 sequences, about 14% being singletons. This sample holds PBMCs from approximately 10 ml fresh peripheral blood. The sample consisted of blood. V usage is TRBV20-1 and J usage is TRBJ1-2; TRBD1 agrees at 7 bases. This clonotype was sampled from a woman in her late teens or twenties with Graves' ophthalmopathy. The CDR3 DNA reads as TGCAGTGCTAGATCGACAGGGCACTATGGCTACACCTTC. Encoded protein: CSARSTGHYGYTF.